The clone carrying this T cell receptor beta chain was observed at least ten times. Its cognate antigen is unknown. This sample stems from a study of early T cells in non-severe SARS-CoV-2 infection. Study outcomes and limitations: The matching step, a VDJdb search, favored anti-spike CD8 responses and missed private and CD4 specificities.

TCRdb ran MiXCR on the 5' RACE reads and lists one entry per CDR3 protein. The sample has approximately 35,000 distinct CDR3 sequences, around 7% seen once. The specimen was whole blood. This clonotype was sampled from an adult who was a healthcare worker with PCR-confirmed SARS-CoV-2 infection or an uninfected control (not recorded which).

The CDR3 spells CASSPDFSGIYNEQFF. The CDR3 region has the DNA TGTGCCAGCTCACCAGATTTCAGCGGGATCTACAATGAGCAGTTCTTC. This chain connects TRBV18 to TRBJ2-1, with TRBD2 matching 7 bases. CDR1 and CDR2 from the germline V gene are KGHSH and LQKENI. The CDR3 length is 16 residues. V trimming: 2 bases; J trimming: 3 bases; junction bases outside the gene matches: 7.